The 6 T cell receptor beta chains below come from one sample, sequenced in a study of blood T cell repertoires in COVID-19. Using immunoSEQ multiplex PCR, the repertoire was profiled, and TCRdb retains in-frame clones only, with some absent. Here the sample spans about 190,000 clones, approximately 84% being singletons. The sequencing input was peripheral blood. The origin of the receptors is a woman aged 65 to 85 with active or convalescent COVID-19.

V and J are TRBV6-5 and TRBJ1-2, with D possibly TRBD1 on 5 matching bases. V was clipped by 6 bases and J by 4 bases, with 15 bases between them. This CDR3 region has 14 residues. Germline-derived CDR1 and CDR2 are MNHEY and SVGAGI. The CDR3 coding sequence is TGTGCCAGCAGAAATCCCGGGGGGAGCTATGGCTACACCTTC. Amino acids: CASRNPGGSYGYTF.

The V and J genes are TRBV5-6 and TRBJ2-7; TRBD2 might be the D (5 bases). The CDR3 runs to 15 residues. The V gene's germline CDR1 is SGHDT and CDR2 YYEEEE. V lost 2 bases and J 1 base, leaving 13 bases between the germline ends. The CDR3 coding sequence is TGTGCCAGCAGCTTAGTATCACGGAGGTCCTACGAGCAGTACTTC. This translates into CASSLVSRRSYEQYF.

The J gene is TRBJ1-2, the V gene TRBV6-5; TRBD1 might be the D (6 bases). The CDR3 is made up of 14 amino acids. V dropped 7 bases and J dropped 6 bases, with 18 bases sitting between them. Germline CDR1 is MNHEY and CDR2 is SVGAGI. The CDR3: CASTNRDGVDGYTF. The CDR3 DNA is TGTGCCAGCACCAACAGGGATGGGGTAGATGGCTACACCTTC.

The V and J genes are TRBV5-4 and TRBJ2-6, with TRBD2 identical over 7 bases. Trimming removed 4 bases from V and 1 base from J; junction bases left unmatched: 2. Looked up from germline, CDR1 is SGHNT and CDR2 is YYREEE (reference sequence). This CDR3 is 15 amino acids long. The CDR3 region is CASSMGGSGANVLTF. The CDR3 nucleotides read TGTGCCAGCAGCATGGGAGGGTCTGGGGCCAACGTCCTGACTTTC. Drawing the rest from reference TRBV5-4 and TRBJ2-6, the complete variable domain is ETGVTQSPTHLIKTRGQQVTLRCSSQSGHNTVSWYQQALGQGPQFIFQYYREEENGRGNFPPRFSGLQFPNYSSELNVNALELDDSALYLCASSMGGSGANVLTFGAGSRLTVL.

The V and J genes are TRBV29-1 and TRBJ2-3; D is perhaps TRBD2 (6 bases). Germline-derived CDR1 and CDR2 are SQVTM and ANQGSEA. CDR3 length equals 18 residues. Trimming left V 0 bases short and J 0 bases short, with 19 bases between. The CDR3 protein is CSVEEWRGGATSTDTQYF. As DNA, the CDR3 is TGCAGCGTTGAAGAGTGGAGGGGCGGGGCGACTAGCACAGATACGCAGTATTTT.

The rearrangement links TRBV2 to TRBJ2-1; 8 bases are shared with TRBD2. With V trimmed by 6 bases and J by 7 bases, 8 bases remained unmatched. CDR1 is SNHLY, CDR2 FYNNEI, per germline. The CDR3 sequence is 14 residues long. The CDR3 spells CASRLEREWNEQFF. The CDR3 coding sequence is TGTGCCAGCAGACTAGAGCGGGAGTGGAATGAGCAGTTCTTC.